These 9 T cell receptor beta chains were all obtained from the same sample, sequenced in a study of T cell responses to AZD1222 COVID-19 vaccine. Sequenced by immunoSEQ multiplex PCR; TCRdb stores in-frame clones only, minus some. The profile shows approximately 150,000 clones, approximately 86% of them singletons. Source: peripheral blood, taken on day 0 of AZD1222 vaccination. Receptors were obtained from an adult in good health.

J is TRBJ1-2 and V is TRBV30; D is perhaps TRBD1 (6 bases). CDR3 size: 14 residues. Germline V gene sequence: CDR1 GTSNPN, CDR2 SVGIG (reference sequence). Trimming removed 3 bases at V and 8 bases at J, with 19 bases between. Written as DNA, the CDR3 is TGTGCCTGGAGGGGGGCCTCCCTAACTAAAGGCTACACCTTC. Translating it yields CAWRGASLTKGYTF. Supplemented by reference TRBV30 and TRBJ1-2, the full variable domain reads SQTIHQWPATLVQPVGSPLSLECTVEGTSNPNLYWYRQAAGRGLQLLFYSVGIGQISSEVPQNLSASRPQDRQFILSSKKLLLSDSGFYLCAWRGASLTKGYTFGSGTRLTVV.

This chain connects TRBV7-9 to TRBJ1-1, with D possibly TRBD1 on 5 matching bases. Trimming cost V 3 bases and J 0 bases, with 8 bases left between them. CDR1 is SEHNR and CDR2 is FQNEAQ in the germline V gene (reference sequence). The CDR3 has 14 residues. CDR3 region: CASSLGRMNTEAFF. CDR3 in DNA: TGTGCCAGCAGCTTGGGACGGATGAACACTGAAGCTTTCTTT.

This clone turned up a few times. This CDR3 is CASSLKLTGPFYGYTF. CDR3 in DNA: TGTGCCAGCAGTTTAAAGTTGACAGGCCCCTTCTATGGCTACACCTTC. The gene calls are TRBV27 and TRBJ1-2, with D perhaps TRBD1 (6 bases). Germline CDR1 is MNHEY and CDR2 is SMNVEV (reference sequence). The CDR3 loop spans 16 amino acids. Trimming removed 2 bases at V and 4 bases at J, with 17 bases between.

This chain connects TRBV18 to TRBJ2-5, with D maybe TRBD1 (7 bases). Germline assignment: CDR1 KGHSH and CDR2 LQKENI. CDR3 length: 16 amino acids. V was trimmed by 1 base and J by 5 bases, leaving 17 bases between them. The CDR3, as DNA: TGTGCCAGCTCACCACGCGGGACAGCTCTAGCGGAGACCCAGTACTTC. It is translated as CASSPRGTALAETQYF. Filled out from reference TRBV18 and TRBJ2-5, the complete variable domain reads NAGVMQNPRHLVRRRGQEARLRCSPMKGHSHVYWYRQLPEEGLKFMVYLQKENIIDESGMPKERFSAEFPKEGPSILRIQQVVRGDSAAYFCASSPRGTALAETQYFGPGTRLLVL.

V gene TRBV7-9 combines with J gene TRBJ2-7, with D unclear. The CDR3 consists of 13 residues. Germline V gives CDR1 SEHNR, CDR2 FQNEAQ (reference sequence). Trimming shortened V by 7 bases and J by 4 bases, and 14 bases separated the two germline ends. CDR3 DNA: TGTGCCAGCAACGACCGAGGTGGGTACGAGCAGTACTTC. It codes for CASNDRGGYEQYF.

The chain combines TRBV10-2 with TRBJ1-5, with a possible D match to TRBD1 (6 bases). CDR3 length: 15 residues. Trimming stripped 5 bases from V and 4 bases from J, with 15 bases between. Per the germline V gene, CDR1 is WSHSY and CDR2 is SAAADI. In nucleotides, the CDR3 is TGCGCCAGCAGTCTAGTTTTACAGGGTAATCAGCCCCAGCATTTT. This codes for CASSLVLQGNQPQHF.

This chain joins TRBV7-3 and TRBJ1-2; TRBD1 might be the D (5 bases). From germline, CDR1 is SGHTA and CDR2 FQGTGA. CDR3 size: 14 residues. Between the trimmed V and J ends, which lost 5 bases and 4 bases, there was a span of 14 bases. The CDR3 protein is CASSTGTFGYGYTF. CDR3 coding DNA: TGTGCCAGCAGCACCGGGACGTTTGGCTATGGCTACACCTTC.

In this sample, this clone turned up once. The CDR3 bases are TGTGCCAGCAGCCCTCGGACAGGAGACTATGGCTACACCTTC. Its protein is CASSPRTGDYGYTF. The chain combines TRBV7-2 with TRBJ1-2, with 7 bases that match TRBD1. The CDR3 loop spans 14 amino acids. The J segment lost 3 bases and the V segment lost 5 bases, leaving 6 bases of the junction unmatched. Germline V gene sequence: CDR1 SGHTA, CDR2 FQGNSA. The whole variable domain, remainder taken from reference TRBV7-2 and TRBJ1-2, is GAGVSQSPSNKVTEKGKDVELRCDPISGHTALYWYRQSLGQGLEFLIYFQGNSAPDKSGLPSDRFSAERTGGSVSTLTIQRTQQEDSAVYLCASSPRTGDYGYTFGSGTRLTVV.

This rearrangement joins TRBV30 to TRBJ1-6, with D hard to call. This CDR3 is 15 amino acids long. Germline CDR1 and CDR2: GTSNPN and SVGIG (reference sequence). Trimming took 1 base from V and 6 from J, leaving 13 bases between them. This CDR3 reads CAWSAESNPNSPLHF. For the CDR3, the DNA is TGTGCCTGGAGTGCTGAATCGAATCCTAATTCACCCCTCCACTTT.